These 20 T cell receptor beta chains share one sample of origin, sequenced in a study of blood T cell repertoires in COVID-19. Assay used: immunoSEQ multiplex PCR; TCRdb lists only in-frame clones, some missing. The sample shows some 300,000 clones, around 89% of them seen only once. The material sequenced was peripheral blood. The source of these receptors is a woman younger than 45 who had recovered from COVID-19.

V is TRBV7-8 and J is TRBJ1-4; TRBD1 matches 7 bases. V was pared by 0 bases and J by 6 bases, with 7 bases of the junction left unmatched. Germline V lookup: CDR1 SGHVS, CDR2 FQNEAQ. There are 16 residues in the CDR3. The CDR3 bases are TGTGCCAGCAGCTTAGCGTCAACAGGGGCGGATGAAAAACTGTTTTTT. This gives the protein CASSLASTGADEKLFF.

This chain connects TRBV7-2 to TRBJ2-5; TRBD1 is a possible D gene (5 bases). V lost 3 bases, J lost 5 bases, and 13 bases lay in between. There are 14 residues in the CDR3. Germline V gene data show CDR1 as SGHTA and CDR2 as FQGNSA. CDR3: CASSFARVGETQYF. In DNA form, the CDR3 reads TGTGCCAGCAGCTTCGCCAGGGTAGGCGAGACCCAGTACTTC.

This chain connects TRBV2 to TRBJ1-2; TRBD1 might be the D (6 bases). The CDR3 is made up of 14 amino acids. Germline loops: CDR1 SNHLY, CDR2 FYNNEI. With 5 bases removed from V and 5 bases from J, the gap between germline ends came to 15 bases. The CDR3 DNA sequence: TGTGCCAGCAGTTTCCAGGGGTTGGGGTATGGCTACACCTTC. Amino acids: CASSFQGLGYGYTF.

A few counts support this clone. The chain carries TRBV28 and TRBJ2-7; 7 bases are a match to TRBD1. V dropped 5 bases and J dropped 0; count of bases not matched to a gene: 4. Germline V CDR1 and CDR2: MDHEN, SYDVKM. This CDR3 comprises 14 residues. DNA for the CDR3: TGTGCCAGCAGTCACGGACAGGTCTCCTACGAGCAGTACTTC. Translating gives CASSHGQVSYEQYF.

The CDR3 sequence: CASSQFTSEAFF. The CDR3 nucleotides are TGTGCCAGCAGCCAATTCACAAGTGAAGCTTTCTTT. The chain joins TRBV5-4 to TRBJ1-1; D ambiguous. There are 12 residues in the CDR3. V was clipped by 4 bases and J by 7 bases, with 11 bases between them. The V gene's germline CDR1 is SGHNT and CDR2 YYREEE (reference sequence).

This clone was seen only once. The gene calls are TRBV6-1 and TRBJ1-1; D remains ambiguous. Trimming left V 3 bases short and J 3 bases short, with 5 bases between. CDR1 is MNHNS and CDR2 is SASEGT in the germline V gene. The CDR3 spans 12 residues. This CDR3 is CASSDMYTEAFF. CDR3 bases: TGTGCCAGCAGTGATATGTACACTGAAGCTTTCTTT.

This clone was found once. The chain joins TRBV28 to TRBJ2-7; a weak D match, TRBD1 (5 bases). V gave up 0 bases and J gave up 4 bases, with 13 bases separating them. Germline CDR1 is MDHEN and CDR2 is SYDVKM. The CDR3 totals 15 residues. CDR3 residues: CASSLWQGGQYEQYF. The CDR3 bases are TGTGCCAGCAGTTTATGGCAGGGCGGTCAGTACGAGCAGTACTTC.

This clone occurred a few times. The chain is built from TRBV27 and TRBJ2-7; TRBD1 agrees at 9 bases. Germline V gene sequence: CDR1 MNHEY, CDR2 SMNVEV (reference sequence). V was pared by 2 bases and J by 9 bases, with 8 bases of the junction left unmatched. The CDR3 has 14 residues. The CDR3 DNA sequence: TGTGCCAGCAGTTTAAGGGGACAGGGCTCTGGGCAGTACTTC. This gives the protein CASSLRGQGSGQYF.

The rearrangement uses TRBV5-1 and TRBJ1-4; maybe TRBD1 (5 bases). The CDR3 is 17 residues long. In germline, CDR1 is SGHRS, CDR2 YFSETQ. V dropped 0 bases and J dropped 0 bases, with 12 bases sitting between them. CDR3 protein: CASSLAHGGATNEKLFF. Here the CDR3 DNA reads TGCGCCAGCAGCTTGGCCCACGGGGGGGCAACTAATGAAAAACTGTTTTTT.

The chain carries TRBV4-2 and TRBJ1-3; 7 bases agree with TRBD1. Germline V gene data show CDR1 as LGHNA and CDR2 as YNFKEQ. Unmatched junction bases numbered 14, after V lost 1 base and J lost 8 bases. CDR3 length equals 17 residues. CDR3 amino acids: CASSQAAARAGGYTIYF. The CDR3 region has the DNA TGTGCCAGCAGCCAAGCCGCGGCGCGGGCAGGGGGTTACACCATATATTTT.

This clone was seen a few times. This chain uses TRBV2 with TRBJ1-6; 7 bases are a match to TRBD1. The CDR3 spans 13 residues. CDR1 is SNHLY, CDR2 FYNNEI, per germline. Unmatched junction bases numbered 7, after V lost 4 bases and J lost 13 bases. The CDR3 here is CASSGQGIQPLHF. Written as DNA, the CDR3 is TGTGCCAGCAGTGGACAGGGAATTCAGCCCCTCCACTTT. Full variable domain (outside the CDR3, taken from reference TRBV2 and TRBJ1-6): EPEVTQTPSHQVTQMGQEVILRCVPISNHLYFYWYRQILGQKVEFLVSFYNNEISEKSEIFDDQFSVERPDGSNFTLKIRSTKLEDSAMYFCASSGQGIQPLHFGNGTRLTVT.

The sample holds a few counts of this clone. Written as DNA, the CDR3 is TGTGCCAGCAGTGTAACGACAGTCTATAATTCACCCCTCCACTTT. Residues: CASSVTTVYNSPLHF. V gene TRBV2 combines with J gene TRBJ1-6, with D maybe TRBD1 (5 bases). The ends were cut back, 4 bases at V and 3 bases at J, with 10 bases in the middle. The CDR3 runs 15 residues. CDR1 SNHLY and CDR2 FYNNEI come from the germline V gene.

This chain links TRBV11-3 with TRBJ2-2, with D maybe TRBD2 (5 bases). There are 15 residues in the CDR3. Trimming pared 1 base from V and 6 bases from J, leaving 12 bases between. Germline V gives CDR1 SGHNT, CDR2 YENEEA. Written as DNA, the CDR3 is TGTGCCAGCAGCTTAGGAGGGCAGCCCCCCGGGGAGCTGTTTTTT. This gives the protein CASSLGGQPPGELFF.

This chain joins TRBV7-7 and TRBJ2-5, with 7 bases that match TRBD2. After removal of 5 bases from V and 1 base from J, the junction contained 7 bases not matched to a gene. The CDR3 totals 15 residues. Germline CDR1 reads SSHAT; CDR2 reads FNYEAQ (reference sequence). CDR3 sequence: CASSPGDYPQETQYF. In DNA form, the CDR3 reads TGTGCCAGCAGCCCTGGGGACTACCCCCAAGAGACCCAGTACTTC.

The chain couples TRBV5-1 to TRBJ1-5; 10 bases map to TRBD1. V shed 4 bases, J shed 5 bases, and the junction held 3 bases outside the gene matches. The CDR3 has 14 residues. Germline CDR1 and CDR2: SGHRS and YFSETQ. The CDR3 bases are TGCGCCAGCAGCCCGGGGACAGGGGATCAGCCCCAGCATTTT. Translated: CASSPGTGDQPQHF.

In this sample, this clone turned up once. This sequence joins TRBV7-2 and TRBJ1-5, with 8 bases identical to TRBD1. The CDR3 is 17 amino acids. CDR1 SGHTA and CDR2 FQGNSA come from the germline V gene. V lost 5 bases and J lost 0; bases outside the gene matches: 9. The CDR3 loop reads CASSKGQGYYSNQPQHF. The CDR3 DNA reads TGTGCCAGCAGCAAAGGACAGGGATACTATAGCAATCAGCCCCAGCATTTT.

The CDR3 loop is CASSLEGGNTQYF. DNA for the CDR3: TGCGCCAGCAGCTTGGAAGGGGGCAATACGCAGTATTTT. The chain couples TRBV5-1 to TRBJ2-3; 7 nucleotides align to TRBD1. With 0 bases clipped from V and 7 bases from J, the junction kept 2 bases outside the gene matches. In germline, CDR1 is SGHRS, CDR2 YFSETQ. This CDR3 has 13 residues.

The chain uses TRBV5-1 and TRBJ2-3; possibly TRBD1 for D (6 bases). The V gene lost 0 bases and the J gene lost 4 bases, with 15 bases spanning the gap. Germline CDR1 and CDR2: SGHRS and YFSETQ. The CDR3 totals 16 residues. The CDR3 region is CASSLGEQGRADTQYF. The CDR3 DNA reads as TGCGCCAGCAGCTTGGGGGAACAGGGAAGGGCAGATACGCAGTATTTT.

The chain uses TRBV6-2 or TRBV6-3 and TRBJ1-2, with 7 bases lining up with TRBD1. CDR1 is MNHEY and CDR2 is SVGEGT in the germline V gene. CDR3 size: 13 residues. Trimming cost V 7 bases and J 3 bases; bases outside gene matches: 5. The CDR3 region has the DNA TGTGCCAGCACCCCGGGGACAGACTATGGCTACACCTTC. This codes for CASTPGTDYGYTF.

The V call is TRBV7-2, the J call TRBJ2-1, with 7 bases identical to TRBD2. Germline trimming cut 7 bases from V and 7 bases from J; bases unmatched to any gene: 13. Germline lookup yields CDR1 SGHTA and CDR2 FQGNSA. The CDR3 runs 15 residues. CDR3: CASMPSRTSVNEQFF. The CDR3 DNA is TGTGCCAGCATGCCCTCTCGGACTAGTGTTAATGAGCAGTTCTTC. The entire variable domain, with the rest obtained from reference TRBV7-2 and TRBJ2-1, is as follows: GAGVSQSPSNKVTEKGKDVELRCDPISGHTALYWYRQSLGQGLEFLIYFQGNSAPDKSGLPSDRFSAERTGGSVSTLTIQRTQQEDSAVYLCASMPSRTSVNEQFFGPGTRLTVL.